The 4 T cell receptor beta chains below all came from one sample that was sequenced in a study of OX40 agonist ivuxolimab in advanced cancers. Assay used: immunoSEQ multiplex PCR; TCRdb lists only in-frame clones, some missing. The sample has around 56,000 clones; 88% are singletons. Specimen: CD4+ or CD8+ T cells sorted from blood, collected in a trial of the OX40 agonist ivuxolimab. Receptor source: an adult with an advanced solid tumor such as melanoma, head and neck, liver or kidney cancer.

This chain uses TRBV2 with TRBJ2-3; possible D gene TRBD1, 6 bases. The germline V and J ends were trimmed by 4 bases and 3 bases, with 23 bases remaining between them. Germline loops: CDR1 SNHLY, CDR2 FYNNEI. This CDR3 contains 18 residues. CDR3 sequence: CASSAPDSQEVSTDTQYF. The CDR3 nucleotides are TGTGCCAGCAGTGCCCCGGACAGTCAGGAGGTGTCGACAGATACGCAGTATTTT.

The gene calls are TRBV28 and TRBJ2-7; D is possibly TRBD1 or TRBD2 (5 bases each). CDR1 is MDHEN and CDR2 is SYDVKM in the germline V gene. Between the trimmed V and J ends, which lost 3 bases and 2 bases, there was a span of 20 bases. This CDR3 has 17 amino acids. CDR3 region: CASSFSGRTGEPYEQYF. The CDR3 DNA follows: TGTGCCAGCAGTTTTTCTGGGAGAACAGGTGAGCCCTACGAGCAGTACTTC.

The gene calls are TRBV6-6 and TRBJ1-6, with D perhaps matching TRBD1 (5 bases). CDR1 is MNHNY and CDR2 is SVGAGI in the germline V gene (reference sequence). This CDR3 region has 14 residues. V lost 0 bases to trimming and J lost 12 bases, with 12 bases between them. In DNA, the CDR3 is TGTGCCAGCAGTTACTCGATTGGGGGTGAACCCCTCCACTTT. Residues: CASSYSIGGEPLHF.

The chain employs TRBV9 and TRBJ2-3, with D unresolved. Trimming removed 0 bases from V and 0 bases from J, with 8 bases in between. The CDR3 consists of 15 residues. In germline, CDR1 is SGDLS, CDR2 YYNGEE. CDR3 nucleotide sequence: TGTGCCAGCAGCGTAGAAATGATTAGCACAGATACGCAGTATTTT. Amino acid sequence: CASSVEMISTDTQYF.